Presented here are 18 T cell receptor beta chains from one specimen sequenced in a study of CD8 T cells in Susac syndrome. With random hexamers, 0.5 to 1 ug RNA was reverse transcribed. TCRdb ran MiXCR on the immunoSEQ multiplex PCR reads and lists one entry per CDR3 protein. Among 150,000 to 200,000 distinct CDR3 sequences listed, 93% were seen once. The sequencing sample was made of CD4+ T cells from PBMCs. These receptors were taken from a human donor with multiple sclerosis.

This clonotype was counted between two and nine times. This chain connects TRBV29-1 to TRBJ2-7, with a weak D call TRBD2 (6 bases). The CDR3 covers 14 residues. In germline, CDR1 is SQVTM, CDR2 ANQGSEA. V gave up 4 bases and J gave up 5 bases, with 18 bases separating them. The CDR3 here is CSVGKRRDSDEQYF. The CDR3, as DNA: TGCAGCGTTGGGAAGCGGCGGGATTCTGACGAGCAGTACTTC.

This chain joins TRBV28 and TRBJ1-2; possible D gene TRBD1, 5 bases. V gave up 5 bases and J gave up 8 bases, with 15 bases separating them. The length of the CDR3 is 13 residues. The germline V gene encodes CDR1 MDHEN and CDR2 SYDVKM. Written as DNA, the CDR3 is TGTGCCAGCAGTCTCCAGCCGGGGGGAGGCTACACCTTC. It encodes CASSLQPGGGYTF.

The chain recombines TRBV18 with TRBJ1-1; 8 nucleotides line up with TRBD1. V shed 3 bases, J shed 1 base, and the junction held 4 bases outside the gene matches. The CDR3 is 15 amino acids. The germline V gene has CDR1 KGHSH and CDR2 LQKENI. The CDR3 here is CASSPDRVGNTEAFF. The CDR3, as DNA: TGTGCCAGCTCACCGGACAGGGTGGGGAACACTGAAGCTTTCTTT.

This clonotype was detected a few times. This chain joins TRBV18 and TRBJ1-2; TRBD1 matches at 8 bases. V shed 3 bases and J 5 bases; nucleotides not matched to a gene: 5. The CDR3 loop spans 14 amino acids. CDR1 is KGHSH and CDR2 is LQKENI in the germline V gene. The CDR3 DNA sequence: TGTGCCAGCTCACCTGGACAGGGAATTTATGGCTACACCTTC. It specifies CASSPGQGIYGYTF.

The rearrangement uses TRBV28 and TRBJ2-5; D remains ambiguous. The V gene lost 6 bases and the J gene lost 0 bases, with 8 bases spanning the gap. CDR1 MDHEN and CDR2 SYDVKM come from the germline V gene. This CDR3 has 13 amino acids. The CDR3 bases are TGTGCCAGCAGGAGTTCCAACCAAGAGACCCAGTACTTC. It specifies CASRSSNQETQYF.

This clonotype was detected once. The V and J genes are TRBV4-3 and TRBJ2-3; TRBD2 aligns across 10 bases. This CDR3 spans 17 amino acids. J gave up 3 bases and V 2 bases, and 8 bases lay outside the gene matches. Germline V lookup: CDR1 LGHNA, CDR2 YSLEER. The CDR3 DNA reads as TGCGCCAGCAGCCAACGCCCCAGCGGGAGGGGTACAGATACGCAGTATTTT. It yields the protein CASSQRPSGRGTDTQYF.

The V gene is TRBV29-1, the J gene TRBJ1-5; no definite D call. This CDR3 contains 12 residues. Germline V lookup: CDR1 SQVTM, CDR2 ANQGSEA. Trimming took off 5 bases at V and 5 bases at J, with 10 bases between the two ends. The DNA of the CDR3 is TGCAGCGTTTCTAAGGATGATCAGCCCCAGCATTTT. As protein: CSVSKDDQPQHF.

CDR3: CASSVDHRDGYTF. The CDR3 region has the DNA TGTGCCAGCAGCGTCGATCACAGGGATGGCTACACCTTC. The chain is built from TRBV7-2 and TRBJ1-2, with a possible D match to TRBD1 (6 bases). CDR1 is SGHTA, CDR2 FQGNSA, per germline. The CDR3 has 13 amino acids. V shed 5 bases and J shed 6 bases, with 13 bases lying between them.

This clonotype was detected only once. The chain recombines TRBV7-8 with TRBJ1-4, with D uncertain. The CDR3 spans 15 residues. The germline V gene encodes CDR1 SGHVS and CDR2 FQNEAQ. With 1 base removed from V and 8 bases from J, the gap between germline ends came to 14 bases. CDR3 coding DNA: TGTGCCAGCAGCTTAGGAGGGCGGGGTTGGGAAAAACTGTTTTTT. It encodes CASSLGGRGWEKLFF.

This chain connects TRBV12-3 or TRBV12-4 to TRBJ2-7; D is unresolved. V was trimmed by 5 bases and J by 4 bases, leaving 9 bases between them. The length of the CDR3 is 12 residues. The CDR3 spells CASSVERYEQYF. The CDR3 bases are TGTGCCAGCAGTGTAGAGCGATACGAGCAGTACTTC.

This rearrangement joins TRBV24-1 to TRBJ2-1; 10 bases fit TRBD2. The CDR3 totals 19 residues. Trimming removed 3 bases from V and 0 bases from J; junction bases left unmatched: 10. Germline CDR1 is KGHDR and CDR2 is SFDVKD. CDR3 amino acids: CATSDPSPSGSSSYNEQFF. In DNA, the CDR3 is TGTGCCACCAGTGATCCATCGCCTAGCGGGAGTAGCTCCTACAATGAGCAGTTCTTC.

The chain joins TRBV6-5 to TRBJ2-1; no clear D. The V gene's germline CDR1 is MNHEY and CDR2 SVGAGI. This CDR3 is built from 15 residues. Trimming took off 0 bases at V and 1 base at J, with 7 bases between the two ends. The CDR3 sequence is CASSYSAMSYNEQFF. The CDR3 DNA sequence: TGTGCCAGCAGTTACTCTGCGATGTCCTACAATGAGCAGTTCTTC.

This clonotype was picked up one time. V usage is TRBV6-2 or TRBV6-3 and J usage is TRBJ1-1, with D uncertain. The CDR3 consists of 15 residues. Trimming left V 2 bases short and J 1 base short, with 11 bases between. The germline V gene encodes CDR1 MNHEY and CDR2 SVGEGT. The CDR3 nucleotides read TGTGCCAGCAGTTACCCTCTGGGGAAGAACACTGAAGCTTTCTTT. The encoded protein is CASSYPLGKNTEAFF.

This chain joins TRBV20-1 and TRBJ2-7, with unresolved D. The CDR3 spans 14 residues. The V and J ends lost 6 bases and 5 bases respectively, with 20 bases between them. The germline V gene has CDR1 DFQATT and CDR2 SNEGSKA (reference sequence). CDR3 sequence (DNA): TGCAGTGCCTCCGGAACCGGGCGCGTCCACGAGCAGTACTTC. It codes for CSASGTGRVHEQYF.

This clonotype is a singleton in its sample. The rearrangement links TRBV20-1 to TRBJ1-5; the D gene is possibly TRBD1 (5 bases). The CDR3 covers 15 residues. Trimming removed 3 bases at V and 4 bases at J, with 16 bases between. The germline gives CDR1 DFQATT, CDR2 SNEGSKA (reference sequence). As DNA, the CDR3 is TGCAGTGCTAGTCTCGACAGCAAGACGAATCAGCCCCAGCATTTT. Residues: CSASLDSKTNQPQHF.

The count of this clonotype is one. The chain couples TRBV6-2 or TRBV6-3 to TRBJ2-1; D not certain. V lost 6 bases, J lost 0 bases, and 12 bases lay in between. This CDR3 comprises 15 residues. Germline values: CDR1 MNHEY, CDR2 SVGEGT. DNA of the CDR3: TGTGCCAGCAGACACAGCACCGCCTCCTACAATGAGCAGTTCTTC. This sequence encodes CASRHSTASYNEQFF.

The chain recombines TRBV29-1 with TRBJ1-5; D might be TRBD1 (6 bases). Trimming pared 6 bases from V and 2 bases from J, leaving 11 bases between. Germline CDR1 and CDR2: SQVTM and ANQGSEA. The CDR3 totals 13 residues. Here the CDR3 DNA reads TGCAGCGTGCGCCAGGGGCGCAATCAGCCCCAGCATTTT. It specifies CSVRQGRNQPQHF.

The CDR3 nucleotides read TGTGCCAGCAGTCGTGTCGGGACAGGGGCCAACGAGCAGTACTTC. Encoded protein: CASSRVGTGANEQYF. The chain combines TRBV25-1 with TRBJ2-7; 10 bases align to TRBD1. The CDR3 loop spans 15 amino acids. V lost 5 bases, J lost 5 bases, and 9 bases stayed unmatched. Germline V CDR1 and CDR2: MGHDK, SYGVNS.